The clone carrying this T cell receptor (beta chain) has just one count. Its specificity is unknown. The CDR3 consists of 11 residues. V lost 5 bases to trimming and J lost 7 bases, with 6 bases between them. In germline, CDR1 is MNHEY, CDR2 SMNVEV (reference sequence). Produced via immunoSEQ multiplex PCR; TCRdb's table is partial and in-frame only. Of fewer than 70,000 clones in the sample, 75% to 90% were seen once. This specimen belongs to a study of OX40 agonist ivuxolimab in advanced cancers. Study context: Previous treatment with anti-PD-1, anti-PD-L1 or anti-CTLA-4 therapy was allowed; 40% had received some. General study points: In general, CD8+ T cells held more expanded clones than CD4+ did, on average.

The chain has TRBV27 and TRBJ2-1; D is uncertain. This material consisted of CD4+ or CD8+ T cells sorted from blood, taken in a trial of the OX40 agonist ivuxolimab. This TCR was recovered from an adult with an advanced solid tumor such as melanoma, head and neck, liver or kidney cancer. The CDR3 DNA reads as TGTGCCAGCAGTCTGGGAAATGAGCAGTTCTTC. It translates to CASSLGNEQFF.